This T cell receptor beta chain was recorded in a study of tissue T cells after allogeneic stem cell transplantation. Study-level points and caveats: Anatomically similar tissues had similar TCR repertoires within each patient. Motif-based clustering found tissue-specific repertoire signatures shared across patients, though few clones were shared.

V gave up 4 bases and J gave up 1 base; unmatched junction bases: 3. From germline, CDR1 is NNHDY and CDR2 SYVADS. This CDR3 is 14 amino acids long. Sequencing of TCRbeta CDR3 at survey depth gave sequences and template counts. Clones were sequenced by immunoSEQ multiplex PCR, and TCRdb holds only the in-frame ones, with some missing. The table shows approximately 8,200 clones, with around 40% occurring only once. Regarding time point: mouse harvest day 7 after allogeneic transplant. The graft held 10^6 splenic CD5+ T cells and 10^7 T-cell-depleted bone marrow cells. This mouse GVHD model was MHC-mismatched B6 to BALB/c, profiled day 7 or 14. With regard to this clone: As yet, its antigen is unknown. Mouse germline and gene names are used. Read sequence stops 1 residue before the CDR3 end, and the germline J gene provides the missing end.

The receptor was isolated from a female BALB/c mouse given C57BL/6 T cells with graft-versus-host disease after an allogeneic hematopoietic cell transplant. This rearrangement joins TRBV13-3 to TRBJ2-7; 9 bases fit TRBD1. Sequencing was carried out using skin. CDR3 amino acids: CASSTGTGSYEQYF. CDR3 DNA, as far as it was read: TGTGCCAGCAGTACCGGGACAGGGTCCTATGAACAGTAC.